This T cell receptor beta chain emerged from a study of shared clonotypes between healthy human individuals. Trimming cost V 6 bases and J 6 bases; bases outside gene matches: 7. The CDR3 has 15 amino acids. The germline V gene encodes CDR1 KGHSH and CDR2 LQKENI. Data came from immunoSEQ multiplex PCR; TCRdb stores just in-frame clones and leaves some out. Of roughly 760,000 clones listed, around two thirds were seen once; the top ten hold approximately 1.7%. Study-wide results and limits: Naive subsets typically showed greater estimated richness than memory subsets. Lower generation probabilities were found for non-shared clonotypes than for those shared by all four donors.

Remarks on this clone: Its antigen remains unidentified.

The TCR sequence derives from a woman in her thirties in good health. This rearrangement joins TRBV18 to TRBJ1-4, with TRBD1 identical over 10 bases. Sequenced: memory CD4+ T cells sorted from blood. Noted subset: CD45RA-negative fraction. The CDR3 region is CASSYPGQGYEKLFF. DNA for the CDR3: TGTGCCAGCTCGTATCCGGGACAGGGGTATGAAAAACTGTTTTTT.